The next 7 T cell receptor beta chains were all read from a single sample in a study of control samples from healthy donors and cancer patients. TCRdb's table, derived via immunoSEQ multiplex PCR, lists solely in-frame clones and lacks some. The table has 120,000 or so clones, less than 95% seen once. Sequencing input: blood. The receptor source for this set is a man aged 30-40 years in good health.

The chain recombines TRBV9 with TRBJ2-1, with a tentative D call TRBD1 (5 bases). Looked up from germline, CDR1 is SGDLS and CDR2 is YYNGEE. The V end was cut by 0 bases, the J end by 2 bases, with 9 bases between. The CDR3 sequence is 15 residues long. The DNA of the CDR3 is TGTGCCAGCAGCGTAGGACAGAGCCCCTACAATGAGCAGTTCTTC. Translating gives CASSVGQSPYNEQFF.

The V gene is TRBV5-6, the J gene TRBJ2-2; the D is unclear. From germline, CDR1 is SGHDT and CDR2 YYEEEE. The CDR3 spans 13 residues. V gave up 4 bases and J gave up 4 bases, with 8 bases separating them. CDR3 residues: CASSGWTTGELFF. The CDR3 DNA sequence: TGTGCCAGCAGCGGATGGACCACCGGGGAGCTGTTTTTT.

Only a few counts were recorded for this clone. V gene TRBV6-2 or TRBV6-3 combines with J gene TRBJ1-5; no reliable D call. The germline V gene has CDR1 MNHEY and CDR2 SVGEGT. The CDR3 spans 14 residues. Trimming took 2 bases from V and 6 from J, leaving 11 bases between them. Here the CDR3 reads CASSYGSHAQPQHF. CDR3 nucleotide sequence: TGTGCCAGCAGTTACGGCAGCCACGCTCAGCCCCAGCATTTT.

The chain carries TRBV5-1 and TRBJ1-4, with 8 bases fitting TRBD1. CDR1 is SGHRS, CDR2 YFSETQ, per germline. The CDR3 has 15 residues. The trim removed 0 bases at V and 8 bases at J, leaving 6 bases unmatched. The CDR3 sequence is CASSLGDRIGEKLFF. The CDR3 nucleotides read TGCGCCAGCAGCTTGGGGGACAGGATCGGGGAAAAACTGTTTTTT.

The chain has TRBV5-4 and TRBJ1-2; 7 nucleotides align to TRBD1. The CDR3 contains 15 residues. Losses at the gene ends were 4 bases for V and 4 bases for J; bases not matched to a gene: 10. CDR1 SGHNT and CDR2 YYREEE come from the germline V gene (reference sequence). The chain's CDR3 is CASSQRQGLVYGYTF. CDR3 coding DNA: TGTGCCAGCAGCCAAAGACAGGGTTTAGTCTATGGCTACACCTTC.

V and J are TRBV6-5 and TRBJ2-2; no clear D. The CDR3 runs 11 residues. Germline lookup yields CDR1 MNHEY and CDR2 SVGAGI. V was shortened by 8 bases and J by 7 bases, with 8 bases between the two germline ends. CDR3 nucleotides: TGTGCCAGCGGTCCTAGCGGGGAGCTGTTTTTT. It translates to CASGPSGELFF.

The gene calls are TRBV18 and TRBJ2-5; D possibly corresponds to TRBD1 (5 bases). The V and J ends lost 4 bases and 3 bases respectively, with 15 bases between them. CDR1 and CDR2 from the germline V gene are KGHSH and LQKENI. CDR3 length equals 15 residues. CDR3 in amino acids: CASSRRPAREETQYF. CDR3 nucleotide sequence: TGTGCCAGCTCACGACGACCGGCCAGGGAAGAGACCCAGTACTTC.